A single sample gave rise to the 24 T cell receptor beta chains below, sequenced in a study of T-cell memory formation after mild COVID-19. TCRdb ran MiXCR on the 5' RACE reads and lists one entry per CDR3 protein. The sample shows about 430,000 distinct CDR3 sequences, around 24% of them seen only once. Sequenced sample: PBMCs or a T cell subset sorted from them (not recorded which). All receptors come from an adult woman who had mild COVID-19 (a few samples of this study predate the infection). Cell type and time point are not known.

This clonotype was seen a handful of times. The chain has TRBV9 and TRBJ1-3; D gene uncertain. Trimming took 2 bases from V and 4 from J, leaving 25 bases between them. This CDR3 contains 19 residues. Looked up from germline, CDR1 is SGDLS and CDR2 is YYNGEE. The CDR3 spells CASSVERIGSAVGGNTIYF. In DNA, the CDR3 is TGTGCCAGCAGCGTTGAGAGGATTGGCTCGGCGGTCGGAGGAAACACCATATATTTT.

In its sample, this clonotype was seen a few times. The rearrangement uses TRBV18 and TRBJ2-1; D is unresolved. Germline lookup yields CDR1 KGHSH and CDR2 LQKENI. The V and J ends lost 0 bases and 9 bases respectively, with 6 bases between them. The CDR3 contains 12 residues. CDR3 in amino acids: CASSPPPGEQFF. The CDR3 bases are TGTGCCAGCTCACCACCCCCAGGTGAGCAGTTCTTC.

The genes are TRBV4-1 and TRBJ2-2; 8 bases map to TRBD2. Germline assignment: CDR1 MGHRA and CDR2 YSYEKL. Trimming removed 5 bases from V and 7 bases from J; junction bases left unmatched: 9. CDR3 length: 15 amino acids. CDR3 in amino acids: CASSVGGAEVGELFF. CDR3 DNA sequence: TGCGCCAGCAGCGTCGGGGGGGCCGAGGTCGGGGAGCTGTTTTTT.

This sequence joins TRBV4-2 and TRBJ2-3, with a tentative D call TRBD2 (6 bases). Germline lookup yields CDR1 LGHNA and CDR2 YNFKEQ. V was cut by 0 bases and J by 1 base, with 26 bases left in between. The CDR3 contains 21 residues. Written as DNA, the CDR3 is TGTGCCAGCAGCCAAGATAATCTAGGAGGGAAGTTGGATTTGCGCACAGATACGCAGTATTTT. As protein: CASSQDNLGGKLDLRTDTQYF.

The chain employs TRBV6-1 and TRBJ1-2; D ambiguous. There are 13 residues in the CDR3. Trimming left V 3 bases short and J 4 bases short, with 9 bases between. CDR1 is MNHNS, CDR2 SASEGT, per germline. CDR3 coding DNA: TGTGCCAGCAGTGACAGCCAACTCTATGGCTACACCTTC. Protein: CASSDSQLYGYTF.

In its sample, this clonotype was seen a few times. V gene TRBV7-6 combines with J gene TRBJ1-2; D not resolved. The CDR3 is 13 amino acids. V was shortened by 6 bases and J by 5 bases, with 13 bases between the two germline ends. Germline-derived CDR1 and CDR2 are SGHVS and FNYEAQ. CDR3 DNA sequence: TGTGCCAGCAGACCCTTTTTGGGTTATGGCTACACCTTC. Protein sequence: CASRPFLGYGYTF. Looking up the rest from reference TRBV7-6 and TRBJ1-2 gives the full variable domain: GAGVSQSPRYKVTKRGQDVALRCDPISGHVSLYWYRQALGQGPEFLTYFNYEAQQDKSGLPNDRFSAERPEGSISTLTIQRTEQRDSAMYRCASRPFLGYGYTFGSGTRLTVV.

In its sample, this clonotype was seen a few times. DNA of the CDR3: TGTGCCAGCAGTCCCAACTGGGAGGCGGGGGGTCGACAGTTCTTC. The encoded protein is CASSPNWEAGGRQFF. The chain links TRBV7-8 to TRBJ2-1; 8 bases are a match to TRBD2. Germline CDR1 is SGHVS and CDR2 is FQNEAQ. The ends lost 6 bases at V and 13 bases at J; junction bases unmatched: 17. The CDR3 runs 15 residues. The variable domain in full, completed from reference TRBV7-8 and TRBJ2-1, reads GAGVSQSPRYKVAKRGQDVALRCDPISGHVSLFWYQQALGQGPEFLTYFQNEAQLDKSGLPSDRFFAERPEGSVSTLKIQRTQQEDSAVYLCASSPNWEAGGRQFFGPGTRLTVL.

The table lists this clonotype with many counts. CDR3 bases: TGTGCTCTTGGGCGGGGGGCCAATCAGCCCCAGCATTTT. It specifies CALGRGANQPQHF. The V gene is TRBV6-1, the J gene TRBJ1-5; the D gene is possibly TRBD1 (6 bases). There are 13 residues in the CDR3. In germline, CDR1 is MNHNS, CDR2 SASEGT.

This clonotype was picked up a small number of times. The V call is TRBV7-2, the J call TRBJ2-1; 9 bases match TRBD1. This CDR3 spans 11 amino acids. J was trimmed by 14 bases and V by 4 bases; bases with no gene match: 3. Germline assignment: CDR1 SGHTA and CDR2 FQGNSA. This CDR3 reads CASSWTGVEFF. DNA for the CDR3: TGTGCCAGCAGCTGGACAGGGGTGGAGTTCTTC.

The CDR3 sequence is CSAQKDRWPYEQYF. The CDR3 nucleotides are TGCAGTGCCCAGAAGGACAGGTGGCCCTACGAGCAGTACTTC. The chain employs TRBV20-1 and TRBJ2-7; the match to TRBD1 covers 7 bases. CDR1 is DFQATT, CDR2 SNEGSKA, per germline (reference sequence). This CDR3 has 14 amino acids. The trim removed 6 bases at V and 2 bases at J, leaving 10 bases unmatched.

The rearrangement joins TRBV29-1 to TRBJ1-2; TRBD1 matches 9 bases. Germline CDR1 and CDR2: SQVTM and ANQGSEA. The CDR3 totals 13 residues. Trimming at V came to 5 bases and at J to 6 bases, leaving 7 bases not matched to a gene. CDR3 in amino acids: CSVHSDRGDGYTF. DNA of the CDR3: TGCAGCGTTCACTCAGACAGGGGGGATGGCTACACCTTC.

This clonotype came up many times. J is TRBJ2-5 and V is TRBV9, with no clear D. The V end was cut by 0 bases, the J end by 2 bases, with 8 bases between. Germline V gene sequence: CDR1 SGDLS, CDR2 YYNGEE. CDR3 size: 14 residues. CDR3 region: CASSVGVQQETQYF. The CDR3 nucleotides read TGTGCCAGCAGCGTAGGTGTCCAACAAGAGACCCAGTACTTC. Full variable domain (outside the CDR3, taken from reference TRBV9 and TRBJ2-5): DSGVTQTPKHLITATGQRVTLRCSPRSGDLSVYWYQQSLDQGLQFLIQYYNGEERAKGNILERFSAQQFPDLHSELNLSSLELGDSALYFCASSVGVQQETQYFGPGTRLLVL.

J is TRBJ1-2 and V is TRBV7-9; TRBD1 matches at 8 bases. The CDR3 runs to 12 residues. Germline CDR1 reads SEHNR; CDR2 reads FQNEAQ (reference sequence). Losses at the gene ends were 0 bases for V and 11 bases for J; bases not matched to a gene: 2. The DNA for the CDR3 is TGTGCCAGCAGCTTAGCGCGGACAGGGTACACCTTC. Translation gives CASSLARTGYTF.

V gene TRBV4-2 combines with J gene TRBJ2-6, with D possibly TRBD1 on 6 matching bases. V lost 0 bases to trimming and J lost 0 bases, with 15 bases between them. Germline CDR1 and CDR2: LGHNA and YNFKEQ. This CDR3 spans 19 amino acids. For the CDR3, the DNA is TGTGCCAGCAGCCAAGAGGGCGGCAGGGGCCGCTCTGGGGCCAACGTCCTGACTTTC. Residues: CASSQEGGRGRSGANVLTF.

This clonotype has just a few counts. The V gene is TRBV20-1, the J gene TRBJ2-3; 7 bases are shared with TRBD2. Germline V gene data show CDR1 as DFQATT and CDR2 as SNEGSKA (reference sequence). The CDR3 has 15 residues. Trimming at V came to 0 bases and at J to 3 bases, leaving 6 bases not matched to a gene. DNA for the CDR3: TGCAGTGCTAGAGATGGCGGGAGAAGGACAGATACGCAGTATTTT. It translates to CSARDGGRRTDTQYF.

This clonotype was observed a few times. This chain connects TRBV24-1 to TRBJ2-2; D might be TRBD2 (5 bases). Germline lookup yields CDR1 KGHDR and CDR2 SFDVKD. The CDR3 has 12 residues. This chain's CDR3 is CACGRRPGELFF. As DNA, the CDR3 is TGTGCTTGTGGCAGGCGACCGGGAGAGCTGTTTTTT.

This clonotype has only a few counts. A much larger clone sits a single nucleotide away, making a read error possible. The chain recombines TRBV12-3 or TRBV12-4 with TRBJ1-1; D is ambiguous. V was cut by 3 bases and J by 5 bases, with 7 bases left in between. CDR3 length: 12 residues. The CDR3 nucleotides are TGTGCCAGCAGTTTCGGGGTGACTGAAGCTTTCTTT. This codes for CASSFGVTEAFF.

This chain uses TRBV6-5 with TRBJ1-5; TRBD1 agrees at 8 bases. With 2 bases clipped from V and 0 bases from J, the junction kept 12 bases outside the gene matches. CDR3 size: 19 residues. Germline CDR1 is MNHEY and CDR2 is SVGAGI. The CDR3 protein is CASSYGGQALFYSNQPQHF. DNA for the CDR3: TGTGCCAGCAGTTACGGGGGACAGGCCTTGTTTTATAGCAATCAGCCCCAGCATTTT.

This clonotype was seen ten or more times. The chain combines TRBV12-3 or TRBV12-4 with TRBJ2-7, with D possibly TRBD1 on 8 matching bases. Trimming removed 3 bases from V and 4 bases from J, with 13 bases in between. This CDR3 is built from 14 residues. CDR3 DNA: TGTGCCAGCAGTTTTGGACAGGGAGGGTACGAGCAGTACTTC. This gives the protein CASSFGQGGYEQYF.

This clonotype has just one count. This chain uses TRBV29-1 with TRBJ2-5, with a possible D match to TRBD1 (5 bases). The CDR3 covers 11 residues. Trimming cost V 4 bases and J 7 bases, with 10 bases left between them. From germline, CDR1 is SQVTM and CDR2 ANQGSEA. The CDR3 spells CSVGQTGTQYF. In nucleotides, the CDR3 is TGCAGCGTTGGACAGACGGGGACCCAGTACTTC.

The chain carries TRBV12-3 or TRBV12-4 and TRBJ2-7; 9 bases map to TRBD1. This CDR3 region has 14 residues. With 5 bases clipped from V and 3 bases from J, the junction kept 5 bases outside the gene matches. The CDR3 DNA sequence: TGTGCCAGCAGTCCCGGGACAGGGCACTACGAGCAGTACTTC. It encodes CASSPGTGHYEQYF.

This clonotype was observed a handful of times. The rearrangement links TRBV5-6 to TRBJ1-6; TRBD1 is a possible D gene (5 bases). V lost 2 bases, J lost 1 base, and 19 bases lay in between. Germline lookup yields CDR1 SGHDT and CDR2 YYEEEE. The CDR3 is 19 residues long. The CDR3 region is CASSLVRTAGGSYNSPLHF. CDR3 nucleotides: TGTGCCAGCAGCTTAGTTAGGACTGCTGGGGGTTCCTATAATTCACCCCTCCACTTT.

In DNA, the CDR3 is TGTGCCAGCAAGGGGCTAGCGGGGGGCACAGATACGCAGTATTTT. Residues: CASKGLAGGTDTQYF. The chain is built from TRBV2 and TRBJ2-3; 10 bases map to TRBD2. The CDR3 consists of 15 residues. Germline values: CDR1 SNHLY, CDR2 FYNNEI. V shed 7 bases and J 1 base; nucleotides not matched to a gene: 5. The whole variable domain, remainder taken from reference TRBV2 and TRBJ2-3, is EPEVTQTPSHQVTQMGQEVILRCVPISNHLYFYWYRQILGQKVEFLVSFYNNEISEKSEIFDDQFSVERPDGSNFTLKIRSTKLEDSAMYFCASKGLAGGTDTQYFGPGTRLTVL.

A note on this clonotype: Being one base from a much bigger clone, this may be a read error. The chain joins TRBV12-3 or TRBV12-4 to TRBJ1-1; D unresolved. The CDR3 runs 11 residues. Trimming took off 5 bases at V and 10 bases at J, with 11 bases between the two ends. Here the CDR3 DNA reads TGTGCCAGCAGTCAACGGATCCGAGCTTTCTTT. As protein: CASSQRIRAFF.